This is a list of T cell receptor beta chains from one sample in a study of blood T cell repertoires in COVID-19. This table comes from immunoSEQ multiplex PCR, and its TCRdb copy is limited to in-frame clones, with some not included. The repertoire holds about 90,000 clones, with 90% to 95% as singletons. Sequencing was performed on peripheral blood. The source of these receptors is a human donor with active COVID-19. The donor label of this sample is uncertain. Each CDR3 is given with its conserved first and last residue. D genes are given only for firm matches. Size is omitted from some rows. Given values are once, few, many or a class for expanded clones.

CDR3 | DNA | size | J | D | V | length
CASSFARGRGQETQYF | TGCGCCAGCAGCTTCGCCCGGGGGCGGGGGCAAGAGACCCAGTACTTC | . | TRBJ2-5 | . | TRBV5-1 | 16
CASSTLTGVMGYTF | TGTGCCAGCAGCACCTTAACAGGGGTGATGGGCTACACCTTC | . | TRBJ1-2 | TRBD1 | TRBV6-5 | 14
CASNTGTGRETQYF | TGTGCCAGCAATACCGGGACAGGGAGGGAGACCCAGTACTTC | . | TRBJ2-5 | TRBD1 | TRBV25-1 | 14
CASSYDGRRNSPLHF | TGTGCCAGCAGTTACGATGGCAGGCGTAATTCACCCCTCCACTTT | . | TRBJ1-6 | . | TRBV6-5 | 15
CASSQGRLGRHQETQYF | TGCGCCAGCAGCCAAGGGCGACTAGGGAGACACCAAGAGACCCAGTACTTC | . | TRBJ2-5 | . | TRBV4-3 | 17
CAISGDRGGTEAFF | TGTGCCATCAGTGGGGACAGGGGTGGCACTGAAGCTTTCTTT | . | TRBJ1-1 | TRBD1 | TRBV10-3 | 14
CASSLARGHTGELFF | TGTGCCAGCAGCTTGGCCAGGGGGCACACCGGGGAGCTGTTTTTT | . | TRBJ2-2 | TRBD1 | TRBV11-3 | 15
CASSLNQGDNEQFF | TGTGCCAGCAGCTTAAACCAGGGCGACAATGAGCAGTTCTTC | . | TRBJ2-1 | . | TRBV7-3 | 14
CASSLLAGGPSEQYF | TGTGCCAGCAGCTTACTAGCGGGGGGGCCAAGCGAGCAGTACTTC | . | TRBJ2-7 | TRBD2 | TRBV5-6 | 15
CASSALGADTQYF | TGTGCCAGCAGCGCCCTAGGGGCAGATACGCAGTATTTT | . | TRBJ2-3 | . | TRBV5-6 | 13
CASSDKAGGLDEQFF | TGTGCCAGCAGTGACAAGGCGGGGGGGCTGGATGAGCAGTTCTTC | once | TRBJ2-1 | TRBD2 | TRBV6-4 | 15
CASSIAPTSGGSYEQYF | TGTGCCAGTAGTATTGCCCCGACTAGCGGGGGCTCCTACGAGCAGTACTTC | . | TRBJ2-7 | TRBD2 | TRBV19 | 17
CASSTPSRGNNQPQHF | TGTGCCAGTAGTACCCCCTCGAGGGGGAACAATCAGCCCCAGCATTTT | many | TRBJ1-5 | . | TRBV19 | 16
CASSLGGGESSGHEQYF | TGTGCCAGCAGTTTAGGAGGGGGCGAGTCCTCCGGGCACGAGCAGTACTTC | . | TRBJ2-7 | . | TRBV28 | 17
CASSPPDGTMNTGELFF | TGTGCCAGCTCACCACCAGACGGGACAATGAACACCGGGGAGCTGTTTTTT | . | TRBJ2-2 | . | TRBV18 | 17
CASSLVGGGPQETQYF | TGTGCCAGCAGCTTGGTAGGCGGGGGGCCCCAAGAGACCCAGTACTTC | . | TRBJ2-5 | TRBD2 | TRBV5-5 | 16
CASSLSINHLKETQYF | TGTGCCAGCAGTTTATCGATAAACCACCTAAAAGAGACCCAGTACTTC | . | TRBJ2-5 | . | TRBV27 | 16
CASSRTGGYEQYF | TGTGCCAGCAGTAGGACAGGGGGCTACGAGCAGTACTTC | once | TRBJ2-7 | TRBD1 | TRBV12-3/TRBV12-4 | 13